This T cell receptor (beta chain) was retrieved from a study of blood T cell repertoires in COVID-19. On the study more broadly: Samples came from the United States, Italy and Spain, spanning acute and convalescent COVID-19.

TCRdb's table, derived via immunoSEQ multiplex PCR, lists solely in-frame clones and lacks some. The sample contains over 100,000 clones, over 65% of which appear only once. V lost 4 bases, J lost 7 bases, and 16 bases lay in between. There are 15 residues in the CDR3. From germline, CDR1 is SGHTA and CDR2 FQGNSA. The sequence was collected from a woman aged 70-85 years with acute or convalescent COVID-19. The sequenced sample was peripheral blood. V is TRBV7-2 and J is TRBJ1-4, with D uncertain. In DNA, the CDR3 is TGTGCCAGCAGCTCATTGGGCAGTTTAAGTGAAAAACTGTTTTTT. Translated: CASSSLGSLSEKLFF.